This paragraph reports one TCR beta chain. Its specificity is not known. This specimen comes from a study of radiotherapy plus CTLA-4 blockade in lung cancer. Overall study: The study recorded objective responses in around 18% of patients and disease control in roughly 34%. The study, taken as a whole, reports: Blood saw expansion of tumor-derived TCR clones after radiotherapy plus ipilimumab.

Participants had chemo-refractory metastatic non-small-cell lung cancer and were treated with focal radiation plus ipilimumab CTLA-4 blockade. Sequencing was performed with immunoSEQ multiplex PCR; in TCRdb, only in-frame clones are kept and a portion is missing. In the table there are 62,000 or so clones, around 80% of which are singletons. V lost 3 bases, J lost 14 bases, and 17 bases lay in between. This CDR3 has 13 residues. The germline CDR1 and CDR2 sequences are GTSNPN and SVGIG (reference sequence). V gene TRBV30 combines with J gene TRBJ1-6; unclear D gene. The starting material was peripheral blood, obtained from a patient treated with radiotherapy plus ipilimumab. This sequence originates from a human donor with non-small cell lung cancer who had a complete response to radiotherapy plus ipilimumab. DNA of the CDR3: TGTGCCTGGAGAGTCCTCGATCCAGAGGCCCTCCACTTT. Amino acid sequence: CAWRVLDPEALHF.